Listed here are 6 T cell receptor beta chains from one sample, sequenced in a study of blood T cell repertoires in COVID-19. Generated by immunoSEQ multiplex PCR, the TCRdb table keeps only in-frame clones and is missing some. This table has around 310,000 clones, about 90% appearing once. The sequenced sample consisted of peripheral blood. The receptors derive from a woman aged 40 to 55 with COVID-19, enrolled during active disease.

V usage is TRBV28 and J usage is TRBJ1-1, with 10 bases fitting TRBD1. This CDR3 has 17 amino acids. J lost 1 base, V lost 3 bases, and 8 bases had no gene match. The germline V gene has CDR1 MDHEN and CDR2 SYDVKM. The CDR3 DNA follows: TGTGCCAGCAGTTTGACAGGGGGCTTCACAGAGAACACTGAAGCTTTCTTT. Its protein is CASSLTGGFTENTEAFF.

The V gene is TRBV30, the J gene TRBJ1-4; no reliable D call. In germline, CDR1 is GTSNPN, CDR2 SVGIG (reference sequence). This CDR3 has 14 amino acids. Trimming left V 2 bases short and J 7 bases short, with 14 bases between. In DNA, the CDR3 is TGTGCCTGGAGTACCGACTTGGGGAGTGAAAAACTGTTTTTT. This gives the protein CAWSTDLGSEKLFF.

The chain recombines TRBV7-9 with TRBJ1-3; no definite D call. CDR3 size: 16 residues. V lost 4 bases and J 0 bases, leaving 13 bases between the germline ends. Germline V CDR1 and CDR2: SEHNR, FQNEAQ (reference sequence). The CDR3 DNA is TGTGCCAGCAGCTACGAGGCCCCAATCTCTGGAAACACCATATATTTT. Translating it yields CASSYEAPISGNTIYF.

The chain couples TRBV11-3 to TRBJ2-3, with 8 bases lining up with TRBD1. V lost 5 bases and J lost 3; bases outside the gene matches: 4. The CDR3 runs 14 residues. The V gene's germline CDR1 is SGHNT and CDR2 YENEEA. The CDR3 loop reads CASSRQGTTDTQYF. The CDR3 nucleotides read TGTGCCAGCAGCCGACAGGGGACGACAGATACGCAGTATTTT.

Written as DNA, the CDR3 is TGTGCCAGCAGCTGGGACAGGAGGCGATCCTACGAGCAGTACTTC. Its protein is CASSWDRRRSYEQYF. V usage is TRBV7-9 and J usage is TRBJ2-7; TRBD1 matches 8 bases. Germline CDR1 and CDR2: SEHNR and FQNEAQ (reference sequence). V was clipped by 4 bases and J by 1 base; unmatched bases: 6. The CDR3 contains 15 residues.

This chain connects TRBV6-5 to TRBJ1-2; 7 bases match TRBD1. The CDR3 runs 14 residues. Germline CDR1 is MNHEY and CDR2 is SVGAGI. J was trimmed by 4 bases and V by 5 bases; bases with no gene match: 7. The CDR3 DNA reads as TGTGCCAGCAGTCCGGACGGGACAGTCTATGGCTACACCTTC. It specifies CASSPDGTVYGYTF.